This T cell receptor (beta chain) was sequenced for a study of T cell repertoires in cytomegalovirus infection. Study background: It can be stated that public TCR beta signatures indicated CMV infection as well as a matching HLA type.

MiXCR was run by TCRdb on the reads, yielding one entry per CDR3 protein. The table has fewer than 550,000 distinct CDR3 sequences, about 11% seen once; the top ten hold roughly 10%. Material: PBMCs. The source of this sequence is a human donor in good health (CMV status not recorded). Some clones in this sample may be carry-over from other donors' samples.

In DNA, the CDR3 is TGTGCCAGCAGCCAAGATGTACAGGGTTGGGCTTTCTTT. This translates into CASSQDVQGWAFF. V is TRBV3-2 and J is TRBJ1-1; the table's D call TRBD1 went unverified against the DNA. TRBV3-2 is a recognized pseudogene. CDR3 length: 13 amino acids.